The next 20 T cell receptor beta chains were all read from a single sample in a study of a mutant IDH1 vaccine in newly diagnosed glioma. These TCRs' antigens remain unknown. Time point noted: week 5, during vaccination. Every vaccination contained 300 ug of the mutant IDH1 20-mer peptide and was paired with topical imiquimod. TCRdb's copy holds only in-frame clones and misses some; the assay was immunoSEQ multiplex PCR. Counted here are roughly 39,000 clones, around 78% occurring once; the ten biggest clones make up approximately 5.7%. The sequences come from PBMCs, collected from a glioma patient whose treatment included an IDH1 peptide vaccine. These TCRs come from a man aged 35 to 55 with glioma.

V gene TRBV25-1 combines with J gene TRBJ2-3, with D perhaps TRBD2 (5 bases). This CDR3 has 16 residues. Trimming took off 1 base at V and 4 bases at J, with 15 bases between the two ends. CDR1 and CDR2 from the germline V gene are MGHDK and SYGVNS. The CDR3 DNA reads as TGTGCCAGCAGTGAATCAGGAGGACCTGGGCCAGATACGCAGTATTTT. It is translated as CASSESGGPGPDTQYF.

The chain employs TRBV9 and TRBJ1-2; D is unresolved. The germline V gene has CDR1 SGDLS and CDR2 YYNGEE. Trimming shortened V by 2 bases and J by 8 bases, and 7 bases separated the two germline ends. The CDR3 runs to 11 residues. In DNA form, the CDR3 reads TGTGCCAGCAGCGTCGGTGGGGGCTACACCTTC. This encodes CASSVGGGYTF.

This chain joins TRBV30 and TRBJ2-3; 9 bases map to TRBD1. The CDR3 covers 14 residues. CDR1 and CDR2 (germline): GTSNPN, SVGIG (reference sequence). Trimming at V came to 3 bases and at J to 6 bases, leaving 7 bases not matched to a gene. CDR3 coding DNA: TGTGCCTGGAGCCGACAGGGGGGCAGCGATACGCAGTATTTT. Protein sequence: CAWSRQGGSDTQYF.

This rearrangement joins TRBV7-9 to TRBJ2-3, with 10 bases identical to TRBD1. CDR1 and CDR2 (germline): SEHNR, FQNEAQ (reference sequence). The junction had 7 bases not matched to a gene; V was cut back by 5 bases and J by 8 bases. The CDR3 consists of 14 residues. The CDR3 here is CASSVGTGDATQYF. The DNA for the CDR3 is TGTGCCAGCAGCGTGGGGACAGGGGACGCTACGCAGTATTTT.

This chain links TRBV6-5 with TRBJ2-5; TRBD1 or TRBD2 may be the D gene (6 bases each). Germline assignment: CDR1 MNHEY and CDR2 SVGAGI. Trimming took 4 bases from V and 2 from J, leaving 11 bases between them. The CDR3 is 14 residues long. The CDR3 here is CASSSRGGQETQYF. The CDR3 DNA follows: TGTGCCAGCAGTTCCCGAGGGGGGCAAGAGACCCAGTACTTC.

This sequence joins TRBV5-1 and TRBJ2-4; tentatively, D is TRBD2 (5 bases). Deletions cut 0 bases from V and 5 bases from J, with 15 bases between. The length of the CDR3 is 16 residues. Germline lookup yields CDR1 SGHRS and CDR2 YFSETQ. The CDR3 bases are TGCGCCAGCAGCTTGGCCGGTTCTAGCCTCCAAAACATTCAGTACTTC. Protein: CASSLAGSSLQNIQYF.

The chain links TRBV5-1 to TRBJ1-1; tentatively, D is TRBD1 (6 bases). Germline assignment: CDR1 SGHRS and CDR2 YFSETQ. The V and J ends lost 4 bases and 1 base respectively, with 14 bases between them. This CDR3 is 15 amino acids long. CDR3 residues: CASSPRGDRNTEAFF. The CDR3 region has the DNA TGCGCCAGCAGCCCCAGGGGCGACAGGAACACTGAAGCTTTCTTT.

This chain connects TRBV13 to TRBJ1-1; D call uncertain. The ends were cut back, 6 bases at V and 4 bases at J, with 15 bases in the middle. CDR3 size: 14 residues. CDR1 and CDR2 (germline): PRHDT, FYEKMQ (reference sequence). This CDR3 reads CASRTGVGVTEAFF. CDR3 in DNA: TGTGCCAGCAGGACTGGTGTCGGGGTCACTGAAGCTTTCTTT.

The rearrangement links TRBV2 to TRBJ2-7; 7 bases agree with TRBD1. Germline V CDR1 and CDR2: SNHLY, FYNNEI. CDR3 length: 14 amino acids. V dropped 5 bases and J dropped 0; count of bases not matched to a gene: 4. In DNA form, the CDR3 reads TGTGCCAGCAGTTCACAGGGGAGCTCCTACGAGCAGTACTTC. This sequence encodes CASSSQGSSYEQYF.

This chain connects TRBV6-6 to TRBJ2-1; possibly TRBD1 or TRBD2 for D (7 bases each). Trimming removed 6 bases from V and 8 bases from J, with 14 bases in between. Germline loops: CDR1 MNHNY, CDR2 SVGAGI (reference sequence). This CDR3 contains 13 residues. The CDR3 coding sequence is TGTGCCAGCAGATCACAGGGGAGGGATGAGCAGTTCTTC. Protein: CASRSQGRDEQFF.

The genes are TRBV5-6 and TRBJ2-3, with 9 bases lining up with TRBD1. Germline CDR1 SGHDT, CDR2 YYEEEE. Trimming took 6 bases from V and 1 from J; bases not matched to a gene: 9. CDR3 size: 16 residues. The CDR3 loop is CASNLIQGARTDTQYF. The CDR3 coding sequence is TGTGCCAGCAACCTTATACAGGGGGCTCGCACAGATACGCAGTATTTT.

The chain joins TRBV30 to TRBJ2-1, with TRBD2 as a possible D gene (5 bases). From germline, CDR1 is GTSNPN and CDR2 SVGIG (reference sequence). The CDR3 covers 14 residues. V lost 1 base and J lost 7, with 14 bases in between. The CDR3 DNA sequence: TGTGCCTGGAGTGACCATCCGGGAACGAATGAGCAGTTCTTC. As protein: CAWSDHPGTNEQFF. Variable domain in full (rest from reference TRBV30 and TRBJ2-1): SQTIHQWPATLVQPVGSPLSLECTVEGTSNPNLYWYRQAAGRGLQLLFYSVGIGQISSEVPQNLSASRPQDRQFILSSKKLLLSDSGFYLCAWSDHPGTNEQFFGPGTRLTVL.

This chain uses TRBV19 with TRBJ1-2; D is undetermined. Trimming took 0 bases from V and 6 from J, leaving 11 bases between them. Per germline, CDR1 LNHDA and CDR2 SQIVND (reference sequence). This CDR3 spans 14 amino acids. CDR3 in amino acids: CASSIDRTVDGYTF. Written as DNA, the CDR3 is TGTGCCAGTAGTATAGATCGCACAGTCGATGGCTACACCTTC.

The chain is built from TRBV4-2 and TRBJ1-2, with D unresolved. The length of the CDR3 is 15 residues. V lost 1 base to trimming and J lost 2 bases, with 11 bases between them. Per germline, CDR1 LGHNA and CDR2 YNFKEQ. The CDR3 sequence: CASSQGIALNYGYTF. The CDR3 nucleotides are TGTGCCAGCAGCCAAGGGATCGCCCTGAACTATGGCTACACCTTC.

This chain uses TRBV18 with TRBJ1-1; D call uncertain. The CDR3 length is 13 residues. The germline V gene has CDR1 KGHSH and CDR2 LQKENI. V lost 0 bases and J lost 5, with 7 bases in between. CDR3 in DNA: TGTGCCAGCTCACCACCGCTGGGGACTGAAGCTTTCTTT. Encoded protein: CASSPPLGTEAFF.

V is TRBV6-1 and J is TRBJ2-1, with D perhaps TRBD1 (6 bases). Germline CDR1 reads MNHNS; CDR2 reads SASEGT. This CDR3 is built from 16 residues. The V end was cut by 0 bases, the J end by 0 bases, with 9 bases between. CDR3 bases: TGTGCCAGCAGTGAAGCAGGCAGGGGCTCCTACAATGAGCAGTTCTTC. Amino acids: CASSEAGRGSYNEQFF.

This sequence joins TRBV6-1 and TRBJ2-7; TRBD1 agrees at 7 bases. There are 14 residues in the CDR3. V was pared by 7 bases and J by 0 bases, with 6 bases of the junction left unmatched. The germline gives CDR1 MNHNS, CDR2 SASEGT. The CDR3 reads CASTRDRSSYEQYF. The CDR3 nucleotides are TGTGCCAGCACTAGGGACAGAAGCTCCTACGAGCAGTACTTC.

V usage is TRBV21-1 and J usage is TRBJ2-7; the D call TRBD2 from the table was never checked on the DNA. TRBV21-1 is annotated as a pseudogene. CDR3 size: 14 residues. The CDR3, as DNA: TGTGCCGGGAATCCGGGGAGGGGGATAGGCGAGCAGTACTTC. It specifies CAGNPGRGIGEQYF.

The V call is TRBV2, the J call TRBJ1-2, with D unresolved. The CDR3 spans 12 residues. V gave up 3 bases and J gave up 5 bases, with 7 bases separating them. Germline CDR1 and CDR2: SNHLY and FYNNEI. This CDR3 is CASSESQYGYTF. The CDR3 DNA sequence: TGTGCCAGCAGTGAGAGTCAGTATGGCTACACCTTC.

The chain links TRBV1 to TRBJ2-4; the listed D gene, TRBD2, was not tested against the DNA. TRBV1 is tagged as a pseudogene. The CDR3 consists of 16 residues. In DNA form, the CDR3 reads TGCACCAGCAGCCTGCCGCGGGGGGAGATAAAAAACATTCAGTACTTC. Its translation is CTSSLPRGEIKNIQYF.